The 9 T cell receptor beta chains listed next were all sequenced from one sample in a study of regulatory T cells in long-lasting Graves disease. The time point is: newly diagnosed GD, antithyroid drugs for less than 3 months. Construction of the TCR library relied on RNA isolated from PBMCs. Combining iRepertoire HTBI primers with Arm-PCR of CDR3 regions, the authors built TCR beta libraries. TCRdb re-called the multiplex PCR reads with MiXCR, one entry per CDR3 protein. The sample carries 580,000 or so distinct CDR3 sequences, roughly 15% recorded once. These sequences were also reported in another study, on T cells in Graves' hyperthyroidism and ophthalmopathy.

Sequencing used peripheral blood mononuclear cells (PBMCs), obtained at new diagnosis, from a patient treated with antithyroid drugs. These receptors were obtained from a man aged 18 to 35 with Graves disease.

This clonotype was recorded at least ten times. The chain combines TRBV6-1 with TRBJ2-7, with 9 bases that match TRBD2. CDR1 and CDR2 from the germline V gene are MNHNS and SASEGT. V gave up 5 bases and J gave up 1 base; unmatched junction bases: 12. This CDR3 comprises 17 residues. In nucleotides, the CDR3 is TGTGCCAGCAGTCGGGTCTATAGCGGGAGTAGATCCTACGAGCAGTACTTC. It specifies CASSRVYSGSRSYEQYF.

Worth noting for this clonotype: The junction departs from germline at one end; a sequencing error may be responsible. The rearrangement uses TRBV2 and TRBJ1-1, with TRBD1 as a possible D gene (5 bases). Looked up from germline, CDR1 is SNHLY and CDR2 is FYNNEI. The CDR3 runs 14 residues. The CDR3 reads CTSRTGTANTEAFF. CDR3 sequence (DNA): TGTACCAGCAGGACCGGGACGGCGAACACTGAAGCTTTCTTT. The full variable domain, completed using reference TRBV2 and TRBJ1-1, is EPEVTQTPSHQVTQMGQEVILRCVPISNHLYFYWYRQILGQKVEFLVSFYNNEISEKSEIFDDQFSVERPDGSNFTLKIRSTKLEDSAMYFCTSRTGTANTEAFFGQGTRLTVV.

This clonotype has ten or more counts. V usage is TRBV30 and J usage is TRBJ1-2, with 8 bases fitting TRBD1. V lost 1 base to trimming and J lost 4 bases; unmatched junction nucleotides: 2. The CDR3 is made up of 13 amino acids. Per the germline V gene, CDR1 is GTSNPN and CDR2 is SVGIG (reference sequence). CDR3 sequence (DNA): TGTGCCTGGAGTGCAGGGACAGGCTATGGCTACACCTTC. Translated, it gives CAWSAGTGYGYTF.

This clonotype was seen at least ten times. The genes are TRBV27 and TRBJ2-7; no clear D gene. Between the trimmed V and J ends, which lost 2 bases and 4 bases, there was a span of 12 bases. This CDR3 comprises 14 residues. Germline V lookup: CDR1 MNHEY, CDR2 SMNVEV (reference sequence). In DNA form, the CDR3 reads TGTGCCAGCAGTTTAACCCGTTGGGGATACGAGCAGTACTTC. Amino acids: CASSLTRWGYEQYF.

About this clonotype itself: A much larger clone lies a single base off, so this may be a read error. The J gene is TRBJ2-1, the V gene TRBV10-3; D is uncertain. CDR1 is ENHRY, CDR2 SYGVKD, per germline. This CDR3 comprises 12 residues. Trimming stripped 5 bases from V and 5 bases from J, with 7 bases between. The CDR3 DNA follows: TGTGCCATCAGTTACCCCCACAATGAGCAGTTCTTC. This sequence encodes CAISYPHNEQFF.

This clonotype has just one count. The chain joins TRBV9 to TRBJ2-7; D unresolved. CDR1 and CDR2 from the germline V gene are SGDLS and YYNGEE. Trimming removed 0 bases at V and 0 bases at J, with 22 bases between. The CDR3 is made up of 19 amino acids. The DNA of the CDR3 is TGTGCCAGCAGCGTAGATTTTCGGGCCGGCGGAACCTACTCCTACGAGCAGTACTTC. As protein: CASSVDFRAGGTYSYEQYF. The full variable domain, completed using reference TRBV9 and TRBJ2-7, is DSGVTQTPKHLITATGQRVTLRCSPRSGDLSVYWYQQSLDQGLQFLIQYYNGEERAKGNILERFSAQQFPDLHSELNLSSLELGDSALYFCASSVDFRAGGTYSYEQYFGPGTRLTVT.

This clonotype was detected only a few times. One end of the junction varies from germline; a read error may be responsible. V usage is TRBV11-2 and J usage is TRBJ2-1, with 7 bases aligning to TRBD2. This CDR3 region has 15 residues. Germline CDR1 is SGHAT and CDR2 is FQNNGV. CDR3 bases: TGTGCCGGCAGCCCAGGGCCAAGCGGGATTAATGAGCAGTTCTTC. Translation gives CAGSPGPSGINEQFF.

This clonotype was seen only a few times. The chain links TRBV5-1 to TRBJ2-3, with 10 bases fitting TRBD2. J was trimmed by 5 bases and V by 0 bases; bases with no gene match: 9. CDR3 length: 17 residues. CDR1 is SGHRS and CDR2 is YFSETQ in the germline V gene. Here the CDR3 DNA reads TGCGCCAGCAGCTTGGCCCTCACTAGCGGGAAAGTAGATACGCAGTATTTT. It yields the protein CASSLALTSGKVDTQYF.

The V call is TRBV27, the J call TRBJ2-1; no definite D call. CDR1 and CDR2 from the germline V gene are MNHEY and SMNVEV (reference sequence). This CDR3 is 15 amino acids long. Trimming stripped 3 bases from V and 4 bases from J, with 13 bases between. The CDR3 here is CASSLNPCEYNEQFF. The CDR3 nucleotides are TGTGCCAGCAGTTTGAACCCCTGCGAATACAATGAGCAGTTCTTC.